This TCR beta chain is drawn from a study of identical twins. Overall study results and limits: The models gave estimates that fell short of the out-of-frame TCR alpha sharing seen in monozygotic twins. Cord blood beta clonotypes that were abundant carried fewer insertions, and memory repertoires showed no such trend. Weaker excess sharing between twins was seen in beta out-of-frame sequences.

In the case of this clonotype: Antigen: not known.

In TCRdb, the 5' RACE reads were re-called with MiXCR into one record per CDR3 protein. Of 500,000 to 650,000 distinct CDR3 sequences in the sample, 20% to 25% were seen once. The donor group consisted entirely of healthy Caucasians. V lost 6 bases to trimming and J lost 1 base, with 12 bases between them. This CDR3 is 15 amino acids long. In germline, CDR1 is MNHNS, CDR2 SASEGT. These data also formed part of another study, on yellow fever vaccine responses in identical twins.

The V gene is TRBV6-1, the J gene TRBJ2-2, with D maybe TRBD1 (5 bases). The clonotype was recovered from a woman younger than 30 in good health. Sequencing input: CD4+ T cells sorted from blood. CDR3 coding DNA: TGTGCCAGCAGAAACCGGCAGGGGAACACCGGGGAGCTGTTTTTT. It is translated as CASRNRQGNTGELFF.